The 7 T cell receptor beta chains below come from one sample, sequenced in a study of cytomegalovirus exposure and HLA in healthy donors. The PCR made use of 60 Vbeta and 13 Jbeta primers. Clones were read by immunoSEQ multiplex PCR, and TCRdb kept only the in-frame ones, dropping some. The table has some 99,000 clones, approximately 71% seen once. Sequencing was done on a sample of PBMCs. These receptor sequences come from a woman in her 70s in good health and CMV-seropositive.

The chain uses TRBV5-1 and TRBJ2-7, with TRBD2 as a possible D gene (6 bases). CDR3 length equals 15 residues. Germline CDR1 and CDR2: SGHRS and YFSETQ. Trimming cost V 1 base and J 5 bases, with 16 bases left between them. The CDR3 region is CASSLLSRGPHEQYF. In nucleotides, the CDR3 is TGCGCCAGCAGCTTGCTCTCGCGGGGTCCCCACGAGCAGTACTTC.

The J gene is TRBJ2-1, the V gene TRBV7-7, with D maybe TRBD2 (6 bases). The CDR3 extends over 15 amino acids. From germline, CDR1 is SSHAT and CDR2 FNYEAQ (reference sequence). Trimming took 5 bases from V and 4 from J, leaving 15 bases between them. CDR3 sequence: CASSKTLEGYNEQFF. The CDR3 nucleotides read TGTGCCAGCAGCAAAACCCTGGAGGGGTACAATGAGCAGTTCTTC.

This clone was seen only once. The J gene is TRBJ1-5, the V gene TRBV10-3; D gene uncertain. The CDR3 runs 14 residues. Germline CDR1 and CDR2: ENHRY and SYGVKD. V lost 0 bases, J lost 7 bases, and 10 bases lay in between. CDR3 residues: CAISESGGFQPQHF. The CDR3 nucleotides are TGTGCCATCAGTGAGTCAGGCGGTTTCCAGCCCCAGCATTTT.

The gene calls are TRBV30 and TRBJ2-7; D not resolved. Trimming removed 0 bases from V and 3 bases from J, with 3 bases in between. This CDR3 region has 11 residues. The germline CDR1 and CDR2 sequences are GTSNPN and SVGIG (reference sequence). The CDR3 coding sequence is TGTGCCTGGAGTGTCGTCTACGAGCAGTACTTC. The encoded protein is CAWSVVYEQYF.

V and J are TRBV9 and TRBJ2-2; D remains unclear. Trimming pared 0 bases from V and 1 base from J, leaving 4 bases between. The V gene's germline CDR1 is SGDLS and CDR2 YYNGEE. The CDR3 is 14 residues long. The CDR3 DNA follows: TGTGCCAGCAGCGTAGTAAAGAACACCGGGGAGCTGTTTTTT. It translates to CASSVVKNTGELFF.

The J gene is TRBJ2-7, the V gene TRBV18; 8 nucleotides align to TRBD1. Germline trimming cut 0 bases from V and 3 bases from J; bases unmatched to any gene: 4. Germline lookup yields CDR1 KGHSH and CDR2 LQKENI. This CDR3 region has 15 residues. The DNA of the CDR3 is TGTGCCAGCTCACCACCAAACACAGGGGGCTACGAGCAGTACTTC. It encodes CASSPPNTGGYEQYF.

The chain employs TRBV7-6 and TRBJ1-3, with a weak D call TRBD1 (6 bases). V gave up 1 base and J gave up 1 base, with 17 bases separating them. The CDR3 is 18 amino acids. Germline V gives CDR1 SGHVS, CDR2 FNYEAQ. CDR3 in DNA: TGTGCCAGCAGCTTAGAGGGGGGGACCGCTGCATCTGGAAACACCATATATTTT. Protein product: CASSLEGGTAASGNTIYF.